This T cell receptor beta chain was profiled in a study of T-cell memory formation after mild COVID-19. TCRdb recomputed calls from the 5' RACE reads with MiXCR, one row per CDR3 protein. The sample holds hundreds of thousands of distinct CDR3 sequences, approximately 25% seen once. The CDR3 length is 16 residues. Germline CDR1 is MNHEY and CDR2 is SVGAGI. The junction had 11 bases not matched to a gene; V was cut back by 4 bases and J by 6 bases. The chain combines TRBV6-5 with TRBJ2-7; 11 bases align to TRBD2. Sample: PBMCs or a T cell subset sorted from them (not recorded which). The receptor was derived from an adult woman who had mild COVID-19 (a few samples of this study predate the infection). Cell type and time point are not known. Written as DNA, the CDR3 is TGTGCCAGCAGTTCTACCGAACTAGCGGGAGAGGGCGAGCAGTACTTC. This sequence encodes CASSSTELAGEGEQYF.